This TCR beta chain was observed in a study of shared clonotypes between healthy human individuals. About the research overall: CD4 naive cells filled three plates per donor, CD4 memory three, CD8 naive two and CD8 memory one. General study points: Non-shared clonotypes showed lower generation probabilities than clonotypes common to all four donors.

Comments on this clone: As yet, its antigen is unknown. Within the sample, other DNA sequences also encode this same CDR3.

Looked up from germline, CDR1 is SEHNR and CDR2 is FQNEAQ (reference sequence). The CDR3 consists of 14 residues. Trimming removed 1 base from V and 2 bases from J, with 9 bases in between. The authors ran the assay at deep level. The table came from immunoSEQ multiplex PCR; TCRdb's copy has only in-frame clones and leaves some out. Counted here are roughly 2.5 million clones, approximately 94% occurring once; the ten biggest clones make up over 0.12%. The chain recombines TRBV7-9 with TRBJ2-7; D is perhaps TRBD1 or TRBD2 (6 bases each). The sample was naive CD4+ T cells sorted from blood. Regarding subset: CD45RA+ positively selected. The sequence was obtained from a man between 18 and 35 years old in good health. DNA of the CDR3: TGTGCCAGCAGCTTAGAGGGGGGACCCTACGAGCAGTACTTC. Translating gives CASSLEGGPYEQYF.